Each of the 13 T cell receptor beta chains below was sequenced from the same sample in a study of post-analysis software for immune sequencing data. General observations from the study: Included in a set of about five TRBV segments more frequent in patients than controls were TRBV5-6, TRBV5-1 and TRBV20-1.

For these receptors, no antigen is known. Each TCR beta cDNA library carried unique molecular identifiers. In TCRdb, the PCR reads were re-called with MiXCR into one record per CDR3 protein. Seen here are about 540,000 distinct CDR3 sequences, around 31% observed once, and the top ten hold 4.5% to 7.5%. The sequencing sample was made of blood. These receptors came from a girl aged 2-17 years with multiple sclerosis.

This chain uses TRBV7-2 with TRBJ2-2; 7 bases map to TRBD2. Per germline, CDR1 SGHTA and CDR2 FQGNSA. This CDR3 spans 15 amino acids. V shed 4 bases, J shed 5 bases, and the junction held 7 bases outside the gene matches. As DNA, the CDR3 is TGTGCCAGCAGCTCCGGACTAGAAGGGACCGGGGAGCTGTTTTTT. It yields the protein CASSSGLEGTGELFF.

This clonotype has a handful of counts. CDR3 loop: CASSFRGGFGEQFF. The CDR3 DNA is TGTGCCAGCAGTTTTCGGGGGGGCTTTGGTGAGCAGTTCTTC. V usage is TRBV12-3 or TRBV12-4 and J usage is TRBJ2-1, with 8 bases fitting TRBD2. The ends lost 3 bases at V and 9 bases at J; junction bases unmatched: 7. The CDR3 is 14 residues long.

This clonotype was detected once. CDR3 in amino acids: CASSWGLSGNSPLHF. CDR3 coding DNA: TGTGCCAGCAGCTGGGGGCTGTCCGGGAATTCACCCCTCCACTTT. V gene TRBV5-6 combines with J gene TRBJ1-6, with TRBD1 as a possible D gene (6 bases). The ends were cut back, 3 bases at V and 7 bases at J, with 14 bases in the middle. This CDR3 contains 15 residues. Germline lookup yields CDR1 SGHDT and CDR2 YYEEEE.

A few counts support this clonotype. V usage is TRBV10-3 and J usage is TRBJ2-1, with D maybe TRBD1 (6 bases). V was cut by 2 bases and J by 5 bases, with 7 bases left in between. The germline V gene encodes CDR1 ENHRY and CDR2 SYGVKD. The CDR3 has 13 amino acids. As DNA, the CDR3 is TGTGCCATCAGTGAGACAGGGAACAATGAGCAGTTCTTC. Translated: CAISETGNNEQFF.

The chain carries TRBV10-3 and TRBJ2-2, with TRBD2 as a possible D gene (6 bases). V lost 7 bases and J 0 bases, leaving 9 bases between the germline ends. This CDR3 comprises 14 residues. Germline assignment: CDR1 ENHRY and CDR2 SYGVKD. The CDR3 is CAIKGTSNTGELFF. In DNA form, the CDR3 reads TGTGCCATCAAGGGGACTTCGAACACCGGGGAGCTGTTTTTT.

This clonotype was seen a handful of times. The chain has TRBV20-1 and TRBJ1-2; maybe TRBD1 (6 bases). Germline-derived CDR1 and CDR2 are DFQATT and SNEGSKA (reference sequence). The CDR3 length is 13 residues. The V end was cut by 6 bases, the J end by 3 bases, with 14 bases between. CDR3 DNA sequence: TGCAGTGCGCCTCCCCCAGGGGACTATGGCTACACCTTC. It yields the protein CSAPPPGDYGYTF.

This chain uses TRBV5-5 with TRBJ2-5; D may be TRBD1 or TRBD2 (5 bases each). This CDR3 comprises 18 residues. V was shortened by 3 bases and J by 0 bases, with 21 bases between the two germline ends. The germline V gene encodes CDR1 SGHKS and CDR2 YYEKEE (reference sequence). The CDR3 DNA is TGTGCCAGCAGCTCGGACATCTCCCCAGGCGGGTACCAAGAGACCCAGTACTTC. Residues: CASSSDISPGGYQETQYF.

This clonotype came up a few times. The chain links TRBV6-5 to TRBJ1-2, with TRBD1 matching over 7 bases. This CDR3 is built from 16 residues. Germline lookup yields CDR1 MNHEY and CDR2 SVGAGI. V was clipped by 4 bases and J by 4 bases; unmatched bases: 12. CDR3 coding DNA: TGTGCCAGCAGTTTCCTGGACAGGATCTTAGGCTATGGCTACACCTTC. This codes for CASSFLDRILGYGYTF.

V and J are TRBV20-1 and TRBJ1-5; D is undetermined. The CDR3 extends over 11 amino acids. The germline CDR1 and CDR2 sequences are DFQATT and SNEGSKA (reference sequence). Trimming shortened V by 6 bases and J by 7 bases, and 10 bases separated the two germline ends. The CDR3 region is CSATNMQPQHF. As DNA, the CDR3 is TGCAGTGCCACGAACATGCAGCCCCAGCATTTT.

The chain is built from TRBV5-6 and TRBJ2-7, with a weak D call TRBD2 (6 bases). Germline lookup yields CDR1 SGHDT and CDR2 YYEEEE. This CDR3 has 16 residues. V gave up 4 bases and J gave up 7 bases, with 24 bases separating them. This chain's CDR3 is CASSPVTGELYNEQYF. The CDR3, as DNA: TGTGCCAGCAGCCCGGTGACGGGGGAGCTCTACAATGAGCAGTACTTC.

The CDR3 region is CASSMGLAGGFTDTQYF. CDR3 nucleotide sequence: TGCGCCAGCAGCATGGGACTAGCGGGGGGGTTCACAGATACGCAGTATTTT. The rearrangement uses TRBV5-1 and TRBJ2-3; TRBD2 matches at 16 bases. CDR3 length equals 17 residues. The ends lost 4 bases at V and 2 bases at J; junction bases unmatched: 4. Germline lookup yields CDR1 SGHRS and CDR2 YFSETQ.

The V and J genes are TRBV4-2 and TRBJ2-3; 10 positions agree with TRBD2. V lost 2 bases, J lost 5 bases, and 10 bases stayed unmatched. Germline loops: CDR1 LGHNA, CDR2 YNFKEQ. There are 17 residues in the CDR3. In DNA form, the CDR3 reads TGTGCCAGCAGCCAAACCCCGAGCGGGGGGGAGAAAGATACGCAGTATTTT. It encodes CASSQTPSGGEKDTQYF.

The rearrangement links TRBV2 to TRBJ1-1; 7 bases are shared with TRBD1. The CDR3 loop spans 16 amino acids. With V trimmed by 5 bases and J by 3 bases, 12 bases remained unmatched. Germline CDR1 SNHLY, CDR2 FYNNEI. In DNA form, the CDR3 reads TGTGCCAGCAGTCCCCCGACAGGGATTTTCGACACTGAAGCTTTCTTT. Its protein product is CASSPPTGIFDTEAFF.